Following are 23 T cell receptor beta chains from one sample sequenced in a study of CD8 T cells in ankylosing spondylitis. General study findings and limits: Ankylosing spondylitis blood seemed to carry a telltale TCR beta motif made of roughly eight highly homologous variants.

TCRdb reanalysed the 5' RACE reads using MiXCR and keeps one entry per CDR3 protein. This table has fewer than 750,000 distinct CDR3 sequences, around 17% appearing once. Antigens of these TCRs are unknown. Sequencing input: blood, either unsorted or a sorted T cell fraction (not recorded which). These receptors came from a male donor with ankylosing spondylitis.

This clonotype was seen only a few times. This chain links TRBV7-2 with TRBJ2-2; 12 nucleotides align to TRBD2. Germline CDR1 is SGHTA and CDR2 is FQGNSA. This CDR3 region has 15 residues. V lost 5 bases, J lost 6 bases, and 4 bases stayed unmatched. CDR3 nucleotide sequence: TGTGCCAGCAGCCGGACTAGCGGGACCCCCGGGGAGCTGTTTTTT. Protein product: CASSRTSGTPGELFF.

CDR3 DNA: TGCAGTGCTGGCGTCGTGGAGAACACTGAAGCTTTCTTT. As protein: CSAGVVENTEAFF. The V gene is TRBV20-1, the J gene TRBJ1-1; D is uncertain. V lost 5 bases to trimming and J lost 1 base, with 11 bases between them. Germline lookup yields CDR1 DFQATT and CDR2 SNEGSKA (reference sequence). The CDR3 spans 13 residues.

This rearrangement joins TRBV19 to TRBJ2-1, with a weak D call TRBD2 (7 bases). V lost 6 bases and J 0 bases, leaving 18 bases between the germline ends. The length of the CDR3 is 17 residues. Germline V gives CDR1 LNHDA, CDR2 SQIVND (reference sequence). The CDR3, as DNA: TGTGCCAGTAGGTCTACGGGGGGCCTCCGCTCCTACAATGAGCAGTTCTTC. It codes for CASRSTGGLRSYNEQFF.

The table lists this clonotype with a few counts. V gene TRBV7-2 combines with J gene TRBJ2-3, with 8 bases that match TRBD2. V lost 1 base and J lost 6; bases outside the gene matches: 6. The CDR3 sequence is 15 residues long. The germline CDR1 and CDR2 sequences are SGHTA and FQGNSA. This CDR3 reads CASSLGGRKGDTQYF. The CDR3 DNA sequence: TGTGCCAGCAGCTTAGGCGGGAGGAAGGGGGATACGCAGTATTTT.

The chain employs TRBV20-1 and TRBJ2-5; 10 bases line up with TRBD1. The CDR3 sequence is 14 residues long. The trim removed 6 bases at V and 5 bases at J, leaving 9 bases unmatched. CDR1 and CDR2 (germline): DFQATT, SNEGSKA (reference sequence). In nucleotides, the CDR3 is TGCAGTGCCCTCCGGACAGGGGGTTATGAGACCCAGTACTTC. This gives the protein CSALRTGGYETQYF.

This clonotype was seen a handful of times. The chain employs TRBV5-1 and TRBJ1-1; no clear D gene. The CDR3 consists of 13 residues. Trimming left V 6 bases short and J 0 bases short, with 9 bases between. Germline values: CDR1 SGHRS, CDR2 YFSETQ. CDR3 loop: CASTGSLNTEAFF. The CDR3 DNA sequence: TGCGCCAGCACGGGCTCTTTGAACACTGAAGCTTTCTTT.

Here the CDR3 DNA reads TGCAGTGCTAGAGATCTCTACCAGACCAGGGTAGTCTACGAGCAGTACTTC. Translated, it gives CSARDLYQTRVVYEQYF. This chain joins TRBV20-1 and TRBJ2-7; a weak D match, TRBD1 (5 bases). V lost 0 bases, J lost 3 bases, and 21 bases lay in between. The CDR3 has 17 amino acids. Germline V gives CDR1 DFQATT, CDR2 SNEGSKA (reference sequence).

The chain employs TRBV4-3 and TRBJ2-1, with D unclear. V was trimmed by 0 bases and J by 1 base, leaving 13 bases between them. Germline-derived CDR1 and CDR2 are LGHNA and YSLEER. The CDR3 is made up of 17 amino acids. The CDR3 DNA is TGCGCCAGCAGCCAAGAACTACCCCCGAGTTCCTACAATGAGCAGTTCTTC. Its protein is CASSQELPPSSYNEQFF.

This clonotype was recorded a few times. This rearrangement joins TRBV12-3 or TRBV12-4 to TRBJ2-3, with TRBD1 as a possible D gene (5 bases). The germline V and J ends were trimmed by 4 bases and 6 bases, with 14 bases remaining between them. This CDR3 is 14 amino acids long. The CDR3 loop is CASSSGYGVDTQYF. The CDR3 nucleotides are TGTGCCAGCAGTTCAGGGTATGGGGTTGATACGCAGTATTTT.

This clonotype was observed a few times. This rearrangement joins TRBV28 to TRBJ2-5; possibly TRBD2 for D (5 bases). V was shortened by 6 bases and J by 5 bases, with 19 bases between the two germline ends. Germline V gene data show CDR1 as MDHEN and CDR2 as SYDVKM. The CDR3 sequence is 15 residues long. The CDR3 sequence: CASSLPQRRGETQYF. The CDR3 nucleotides are TGTGCCAGCAGCCTACCACAGAGGAGAGGGGAGACCCAGTACTTC.

This clonotype turned up a few times. The rearrangement links TRBV29-1 to TRBJ2-1; D is unclear. Per the germline V gene, CDR1 is SQVTM and CDR2 is ANQGSEA. CDR3 length: 16 amino acids. V lost 6 bases, J lost 5 bases, and 23 bases lay in between. The CDR3 loop reads CSVDAILLSTDNEQFF. The DNA for the CDR3 is TGCAGCGTCGACGCGATCCTACTTTCAACCGACAATGAGCAGTTCTTC.

A few counts support this clonotype. The rearrangement links TRBV29-1 to TRBJ2-7; D not certain. Germline CDR1 is SQVTM and CDR2 is ANQGSEA. The CDR3 is made up of 12 amino acids. Trimming took 7 bases from V and 2 from J, leaving 12 bases between them. CDR3 sequence (DNA): TGCAGCGCTGCCGACGGGCCCTACGAGCAGTACTTC. Protein product: CSAADGPYEQYF.

This clonotype was counted a few times. The genes are TRBV7-3 and TRBJ1-2; TRBD1 is a possible D gene (5 bases). The CDR3 spans 14 residues. CDR1 is SGHTA, CDR2 FQGTGA, per germline. Trimming cost V 5 bases and J 4 bases, with 14 bases left between them. This CDR3 is CASSQSGGGYGYTF. CDR3 bases: TGTGCCAGCAGCCAGAGCGGCGGGGGCTATGGCTACACCTTC.

This clonotype came up many times. This rearrangement joins TRBV20-1 to TRBJ1-2; TRBD1 aligns across 8 bases. Per the germline V gene, CDR1 is DFQATT and CDR2 is SNEGSKA (reference sequence). V shed 2 bases, J shed 2 bases, and the junction held 4 bases outside the gene matches. The CDR3 consists of 14 residues. The CDR3 DNA reads TGCAGTGCTAGAACACAGGGGGGCAACTATGGCTACACCTTC. Translation gives CSARTQGGNYGYTF.

This clonotype was picked up a small number of times. The chain recombines TRBV24-1 with TRBJ2-1; 9 nucleotides line up with TRBD2. The CDR3 extends over 14 amino acids. Germline loops: CDR1 KGHDR, CDR2 SFDVKD. V lost 5 bases, J lost 4 bases, and 2 bases stayed unmatched. For the CDR3, the DNA is TGTGCCACCAGTGCGCTAGCGGGGTACAATGAGCAGTTCTTC. Its translation is CATSALAGYNEQFF.

This clonotype has only a few counts. This chain links TRBV10-3 with TRBJ2-1, with TRBD2 matching over 7 bases. The germline V gene encodes CDR1 ENHRY and CDR2 SYGVKD. Germline trimming cut 0 bases from V and 5 bases from J; bases unmatched to any gene: 13. The CDR3 has 18 amino acids. Here the CDR3 reads CAISESLGTNGRNNEQFF. The CDR3 nucleotides are TGTGCCATCAGTGAGTCGTTGGGGACTAATGGAAGAAACAATGAGCAGTTCTTC.

This clonotype occurred a few times. This rearrangement joins TRBV29-1 to TRBJ2-5, with TRBD2 identical over 11 bases. V shed 4 bases, J shed 5 bases, and the junction held 0 bases outside the gene matches. Germline CDR1 reads SQVTM; CDR2 reads ANQGSEA. This CDR3 contains 12 residues. CDR3 coding DNA: TGCAGCGTTGCTAGCGGGGGGGAGACCCAGTACTTC. Encoded protein: CSVASGGETQYF.

The chain is built from TRBV5-1 and TRBJ2-5, with D hard to call. Germline V gene data show CDR1 as SGHRS and CDR2 as YFSETQ. The CDR3 totals 14 residues. With 0 bases removed from V and 5 bases from J, the gap between germline ends came to 11 bases. CDR3 bases: TGCGCCAGCAGCTTGGCCCGGGCGCCGGAGACCCAGTACTTC. This sequence encodes CASSLARAPETQYF.

This clonotype was observed many times. The chain joins TRBV27 to TRBJ2-7; tentative D call: TRBD1 (6 bases). The CDR3 covers 13 residues. V was trimmed by 3 bases and J by 2 bases, leaving 8 bases between them. CDR1 is MNHEY and CDR2 is SMNVEV in the germline V gene (reference sequence). The CDR3 spells CASSFEGAYEQYF. The CDR3 DNA reads TGTGCCAGCAGTTTTGAGGGGGCCTACGAGCAGTACTTC.

V and J are TRBV9 and TRBJ1-2; 10 bases line up with TRBD1. CDR3 length: 15 amino acids. Germline V gene lookup returns CDR1 SGDLS and CDR2 YYNGEE. V dropped 4 bases and J dropped 4; count of bases not matched to a gene: 7. The CDR3 nucleotides are TGTGCCAGCAGCCCCTCGGACAGGGGGGCCTATGGCTACACCTTC. Its protein product is CASSPSDRGAYGYTF. Full variable domain (remainder filled in from reference TRBV9 and TRBJ1-2): DSGVTQTPKHLITATGQRVTLRCSPRSGDLSVYWYQQSLDQGLQFLIQYYNGEERAKGNILERFSAQQFPDLHSELNLSSLELGDSALYFCASSPSDRGAYGYTFGSGTRLTVV.

J is TRBJ1-5 and V is TRBV30, with D possibly TRBD1 on 5 matching bases. V dropped 1 base and J dropped 7 bases, with 11 bases sitting between them. CDR3 length equals 13 residues. From germline, CDR1 is GTSNPN and CDR2 SVGIG (reference sequence). CDR3 coding DNA: TGTGCCTGGAGTGGTGGGGGAGACCAGCCCCAGCATTTT. This encodes CAWSGGGDQPQHF.

This clonotype was picked up a small number of times. The chain employs TRBV4-3 and TRBJ2-7; D perhaps matches TRBD2 (6 bases). CDR3 length: 15 amino acids. Germline values: CDR1 LGHNA, CDR2 YSLEER. The V gene lost 1 base and the J gene lost 7 bases, with 17 bases spanning the gap. The CDR3 reads CASSQVGAGWKEQYF. The CDR3 nucleotides are TGCGCCAGCAGCCAAGTAGGGGCGGGATGGAAGGAGCAGTACTTC.

The chain recombines TRBV5-1 with TRBJ2-6; no reliable D call. CDR1 is SGHRS and CDR2 is YFSETQ in the germline V gene. The V gene lost 2 bases and the J gene lost 0 bases, with 9 bases spanning the gap. The CDR3 consists of 16 residues. The CDR3 protein is CASSLKPHSGANVLTF. CDR3 sequence (DNA): TGCGCCAGCAGCTTAAAACCGCACTCTGGGGCCAACGTCCTGACTTTC.